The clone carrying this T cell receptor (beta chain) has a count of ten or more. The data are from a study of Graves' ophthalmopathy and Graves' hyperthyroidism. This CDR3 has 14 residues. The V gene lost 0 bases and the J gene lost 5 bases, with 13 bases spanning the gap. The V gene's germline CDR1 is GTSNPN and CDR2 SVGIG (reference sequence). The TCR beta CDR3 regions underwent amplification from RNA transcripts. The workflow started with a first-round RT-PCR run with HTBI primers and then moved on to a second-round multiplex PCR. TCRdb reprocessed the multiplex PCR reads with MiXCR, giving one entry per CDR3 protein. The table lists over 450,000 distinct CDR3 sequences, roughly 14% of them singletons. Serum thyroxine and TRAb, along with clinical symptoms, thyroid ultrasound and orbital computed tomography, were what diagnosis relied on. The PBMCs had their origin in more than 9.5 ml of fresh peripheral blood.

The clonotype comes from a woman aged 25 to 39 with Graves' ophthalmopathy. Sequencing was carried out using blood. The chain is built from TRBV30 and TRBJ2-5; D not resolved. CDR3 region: CAWSVGRVRETQYF. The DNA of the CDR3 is TGTGCCTGGAGTGTAGGTCGGGTTCGGGAGACCCAGTACTTC.